This T cell receptor (beta chain) was captured by sequencing in a study of blood T cell repertoires in COVID-19 (dated by TCRdb to 2018 to 2020). With regard to the full study: Samples covering the acute and convalescent phases of COVID-19 were provided by collaborators in the United States, Italy and Spain. The prospective study material was composed of cDNA or gDNA derived from T cells, B-cell-depleted T cells, or PBMCs. The dataset comprised deeply sampled blood TCRbeta repertoires from subjects exposed to, actively infected with, or recovered from COVID-19. The repertoires were released in a freely available public database intended as a resource for research on the immune response to SARS-CoV-2. Samples were obtained from the ongoing ImmuneRACE study (first 160 participants) and from 950 to 1,500 subjects provided by 6 global collaborators. Sample metadata almost always included a de-identified subject ID, COVID-19 status, age in years and sex. Where available, HLA class I and class II types were obtained from metadata supplied by the sample provider rather than from assay-based typing. What the work shows at the level of the full study, not this receptor alone: Clinical and demographic metadata were provided uncurated, with the amount varying by source and participant.

TCRbeta CDR3 regions were amplified from genomic DNA using the immunoSEQ Assay, a bias-controlled multiplex PCR. The original pipeline was this. The number of nucleated cells in each sample was estimated from the amplification of reference gene primers within the assay. To quantify the absolute abundance of each unique TCRbeta CDR3 rearrangement, sequence reads were collapsed and filtered. Productive Simpson clonality was computed per sample as the square root of Simpson's diversity index over productive rearrangements. TCRdb obtained this table from immuneACCESS and retained in-frame rearrangements with V and J assigned. These tables miss some clones; where compared with another copy, unresolved V genes account for less than half of the shortfall, and the remainder is unexplained. V, J and clone size were drawn from that table, and D and trimming were deduced from the DNA. Within this sample are approximately 40,000 clones, with roughly 84% of them counted one time only. The ten largest clones take up around 2.4% of the sample.

V is cut by 3 bases and J by 9 bases, and the space between the germline ends is 12 bases. From cysteine to phenylalanine, the CDR3 is 13 amino acids long. Left in the record is the CDR3 DNA by itself, 39 bases read in frame from the first base. With respect to this clone: There is no known antigen for this receptor. No qualities accompany the bases; no much larger clone lies one base away.

Whole blood was collected in K2EDTA tubes by collaborating institutions according to the institutions' own protocols. Collaborator samples were shipped for TCRbeta analysis as frozen whole blood, isolated PBMCs, or DNA extracted from either sample type. The chain is made from TRBV12-3 or TRBV12-4 and TRBJ1-3, with a weak D call of TRBD1 (5 bases match). The TCR originated in a human donor in a cohort sampled during active COVID-19. The sequenced sample was peripheral blood. Here is the DNA: TGTGCCAGCAGTTTCAGGGCGGAAGGCACCATATATTTT. This translates into CASSFRAEGTIYF.